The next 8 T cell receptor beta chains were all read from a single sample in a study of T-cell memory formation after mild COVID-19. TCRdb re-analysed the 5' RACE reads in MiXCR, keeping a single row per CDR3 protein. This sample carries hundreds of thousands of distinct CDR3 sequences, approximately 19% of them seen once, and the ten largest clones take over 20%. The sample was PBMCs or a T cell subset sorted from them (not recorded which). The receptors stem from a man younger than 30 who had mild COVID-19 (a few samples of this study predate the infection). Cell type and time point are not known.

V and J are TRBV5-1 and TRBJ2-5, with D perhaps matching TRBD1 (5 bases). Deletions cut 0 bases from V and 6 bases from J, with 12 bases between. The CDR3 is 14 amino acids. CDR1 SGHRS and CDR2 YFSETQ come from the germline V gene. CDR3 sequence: CASSLGGALQTQYF. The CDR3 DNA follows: TGCGCCAGCAGCTTGGGTGGGGCTTTACAGACCCAGTACTTC.

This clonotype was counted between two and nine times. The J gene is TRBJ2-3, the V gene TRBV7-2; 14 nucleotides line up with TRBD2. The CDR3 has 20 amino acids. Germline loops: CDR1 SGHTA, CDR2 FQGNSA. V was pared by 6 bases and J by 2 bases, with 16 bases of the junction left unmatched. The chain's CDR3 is CASSQSPATSGGVSTDTQYF. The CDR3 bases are TGTGCCAGCAGTCAGTCCCCAGCGACTAGCGGGGGGGTTTCCACAGATACGCAGTATTTT.

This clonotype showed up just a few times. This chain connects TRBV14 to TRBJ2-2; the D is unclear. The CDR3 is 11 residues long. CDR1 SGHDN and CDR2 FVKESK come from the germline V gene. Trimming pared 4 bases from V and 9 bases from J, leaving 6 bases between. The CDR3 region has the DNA TGTGCCAGCAGCCGATCCCGGGAGCTGTTTTTT. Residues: CASSRSRELFF.

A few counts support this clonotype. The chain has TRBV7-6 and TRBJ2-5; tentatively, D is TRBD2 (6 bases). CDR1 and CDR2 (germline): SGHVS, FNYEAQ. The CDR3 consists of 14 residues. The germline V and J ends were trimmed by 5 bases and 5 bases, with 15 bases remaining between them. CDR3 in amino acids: CASSPDGTWETQYF. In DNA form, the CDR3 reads TGTGCCAGCAGCCCCGACGGGACTTGGGAGACCCAGTACTTC.

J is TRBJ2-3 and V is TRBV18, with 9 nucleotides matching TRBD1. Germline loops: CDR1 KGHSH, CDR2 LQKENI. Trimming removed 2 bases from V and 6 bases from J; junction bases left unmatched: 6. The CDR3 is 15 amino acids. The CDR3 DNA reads TGTGCCAGCTCACCAGCAACAGGGGGCTGGGATACGCAGTATTTT. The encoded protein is CASSPATGGWDTQYF. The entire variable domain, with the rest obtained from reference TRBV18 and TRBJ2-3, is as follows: NAGVMQNPRHLVRRRGQEARLRCSPMKGHSHVYWYRQLPEEGLKFMVYLQKENIIDESGMPKERFSAEFPKEGPSILRIQQVVRGDSAAYFCASSPATGGWDTQYFGPGTRLTVL.

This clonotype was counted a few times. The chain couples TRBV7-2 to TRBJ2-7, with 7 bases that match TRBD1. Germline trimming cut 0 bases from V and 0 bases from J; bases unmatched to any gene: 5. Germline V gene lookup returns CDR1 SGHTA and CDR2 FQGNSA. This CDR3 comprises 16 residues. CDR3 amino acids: CASSLAYGTASYEQYF. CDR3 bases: TGTGCCAGCAGCTTAGCGTACGGGACAGCCTCCTACGAGCAGTACTTC.

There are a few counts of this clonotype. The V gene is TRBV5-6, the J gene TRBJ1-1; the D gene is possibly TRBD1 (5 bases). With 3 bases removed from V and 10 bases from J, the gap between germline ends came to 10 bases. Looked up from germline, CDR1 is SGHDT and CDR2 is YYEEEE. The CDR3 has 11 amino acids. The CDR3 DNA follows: TGTGCCAGCAGCTGGGAGGGACGAGCTTTCTTT. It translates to CASSWEGRAFF.

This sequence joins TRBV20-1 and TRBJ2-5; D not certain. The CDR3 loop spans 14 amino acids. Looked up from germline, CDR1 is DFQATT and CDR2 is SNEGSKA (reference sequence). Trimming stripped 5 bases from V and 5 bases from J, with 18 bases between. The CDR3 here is CSAPSGPVGETQYF. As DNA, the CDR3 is TGCAGTGCTCCCTCCGGGCCAGTGGGGGAGACCCAGTACTTC.